Each of the 9 T cell receptor beta chains below was sequenced from the same sample in a study of cytotoxic CD8 clonotypes in ibrutinib-treated CLL. The data were produced by immunoSEQ multiplex PCR, yet TCRdb's version contains in-frame clones alone and is incomplete. The table lists 50,000 to 75,000 clones, about three quarters of them singletons, with around 43% in the top ten. The sequences come from PBMCs, collected after 12 months of ibrutinib treatment. The source of these receptors is a human donor with chronic lymphocytic leukemia.

CDR3 sequence: CASSLGEGGYGYTF. Written as DNA, the CDR3 is TGTGCCAGCAGCTTAGGGGAGGGGGGCTATGGCTACACCTTC. The gene calls are TRBV7-2 and TRBJ1-2; D may be TRBD1 (6 bases). This CDR3 comprises 14 residues. From germline, CDR1 is SGHTA and CDR2 FQGNSA. V was clipped by 1 base and J by 4 bases, with 10 bases between them.

This clone was counted between two and nine times. The gene calls are TRBV5-1 and TRBJ1-3, with 8 bases aligning to TRBD1. Germline assignment: CDR1 SGHRS and CDR2 YFSETQ. The CDR3 consists of 17 residues. The junction had 9 bases not matched to a gene; V was cut back by 4 bases and J by 0 bases. CDR3 in DNA: TGCGCCAGCAGCCAAGGGCAGGGGGCTTTCTCTGGAAACACCATATATTTT. Translated, it gives CASSQGQGAFSGNTIYF.

The V and J genes are TRBV15 and TRBJ2-5, with D unclear. CDR1 is LNHNV and CDR2 is YYDKDF in the germline V gene (reference sequence). V lost 1 base to trimming and J lost 5 bases, with 5 bases between them. This CDR3 has 12 amino acids. The CDR3, as DNA: TGTGCCACCAGCAGAGGGTGGGAGACCCAGTACTTC. Translated: CATSRGWETQYF.

V gene TRBV6-1 combines with J gene TRBJ2-4, with 7 bases that match TRBD1. Losses at the gene ends were 4 bases for V and 5 bases for J; bases not matched to a gene: 2. The CDR3 contains 13 residues. In germline, CDR1 is MNHNS, CDR2 SASEGT. CDR3 loop: CASSGGQQNIQYF. CDR3 nucleotides: TGTGCCAGCAGTGGGGGACAGCAAAACATTCAGTACTTC.

V and J are TRBV9 and TRBJ2-7; perhaps TRBD2 as D (5 bases). Trimming shortened V by 3 bases and J by 2 bases, and 18 bases separated the two germline ends. The CDR3 extends over 16 amino acids. Per germline, CDR1 SGDLS and CDR2 YYNGEE. CDR3 DNA sequence: TGTGCCAGCAGCGCCAGTGTGGGAGAGTCAACCTACGAGCAGTACTTC. As protein: CASSASVGESTYEQYF.

The chain links TRBV25-1 to TRBJ1-1; D not resolved. CDR3 length: 13 amino acids. Germline V lookup: CDR1 MGHDK, CDR2 SYGVNS. Trimming took off 5 bases at V and 4 bases at J, with 11 bases between the two ends. The CDR3 bases are TGTGCCAGCAGTCCGTTGGTAGGCACTGAAGCTTTCTTT. Its translation is CASSPLVGTEAFF.

The V and J genes are TRBV28 and TRBJ2-1; TRBD1 matches at 9 bases. V shed 5 bases, J shed 4 bases, and the junction held 9 bases outside the gene matches. The germline V gene has CDR1 MDHEN and CDR2 SYDVKM. The CDR3 consists of 16 residues. CDR3 protein: CASSHETGGAYNEQFF. The CDR3 DNA reads TGTGCCAGCAGTCACGAGACAGGGGGAGCGTACAATGAGCAGTTCTTC.

This chain uses TRBV27 with TRBJ1-5; a possible D gene is TRBD1 (6 bases). The CDR3 length is 16 residues. Trimming cost V 3 bases and J 2 bases, with 14 bases left between them. Looked up from germline, CDR1 is MNHEY and CDR2 is SMNVEV (reference sequence). The CDR3 nucleotides read TGTGCCAGCAGTTTTACGACCAAGGGGGGCAATCAGCCCCAGCATTTT. Encoded protein: CASSFTTKGGNQPQHF.

The genes are TRBV11-2 and TRBJ2-1, with 8 bases fitting TRBD2. Per the germline V gene, CDR1 is SGHAT and CDR2 is FQNNGV. V was clipped by 1 base and J by 8 bases; unmatched bases: 1. The CDR3 covers 13 residues. CDR3 protein: CASSLGSGDEQFF. CDR3 nucleotide sequence: TGTGCCAGCAGCTTAGGTAGCGGGGATGAGCAGTTCTTC.